Detailed here is one T cell receptor beta chain. Its antigen is unidentified. Methods used by the authors: After removing out-of-frame reads, 2.3 million or so distinct TCRbeta sequences remained. Profiled with immunoSEQ multiplex PCR; TCRdb holds only in-frame clones, not every one. The DNA gave D and trimming, while V, J and clone size come from that table. This sample has some 35,000 clones, with 65% to 80% found just once. The sort gate was single viable CD3+CD4+CD8-CD45RO+ cells for memory CD4+ T cells. The data stem from a study of memory CD4+ T cells and cytomegalovirus serostatus. In the study overall: Healthy Belgian adult donors included roughly ten CMV-positive and 24 CMV-negative people. Points from the study as a whole: Of under 200 reported CMV TCRbeta sequences, around 63 were found in memory CD4+ repertoires.

Trimming left V 6 bases short and J 4 bases short, with 16 bases between. The CDR3 totals 15 residues. Germline CDR1 and CDR2: SGHTA and FQGTGA. The TCR was taken from an adult in good health and CMV-seropositive. The sample consisted of memory CD4+ T cells from blood. The chain recombines TRBV7-3 with TRBJ2-1; D might be TRBD2 (6 bases). CDR3 nucleotides: TGTGCCAGCAGTCGTCGGGAGCCCCCTTACAATGAGCAGTTCTTC. Its protein product is CASSRREPPYNEQFF.